The 25 T cell receptor beta chains listed next were all sequenced from one sample in a study of shared T cell receptors in the human thymus. The protocol was immunoSEQ multiplex PCR, while the TCRdb copy is restricted to in-frame clones and leaves out a portion. The profile shows 450,000 to 650,000 clones, 78% of them singletons. This sample was also put to use in a study of human thymus T cells.

Material: thymocytes. All receptors derive from a boy under two years old with a congenital heart defect.

The rearrangement uses TRBV12-5 and TRBJ1-3; D is unclear. Between the trimmed V and J ends, which lost 3 bases and 0 bases, there was a span of 6 bases. The CDR3 is made up of 14 amino acids. Germline CDR1 is LGHNT and CDR2 is FRNRAP. The CDR3 DNA reads TGTGCTAGTGGTTTTAGTTACTCTGGAAACACCATATATTTT. Amino acids: CASGFSYSGNTIYF. The variable domain in full, completed from reference TRBV12-5 and TRBJ1-3, reads DARVTQTPRHKVTEMGQEVTMRCQPILGHNTVFWYRQTMMQGLELLAYFRNRAPLDDSGMPKDRFSAEMPDATLATLKIQPSEPRDSAVYFCASGFSYSGNTIYFGEGSWLTVV.

This clone turned up a few times. The chain couples TRBV5-4 to TRBJ2-7; 11 bases map to TRBD2. Germline-derived CDR1 and CDR2 are SGHNT and YYREEE (reference sequence). V dropped 4 bases and J dropped 4; count of bases not matched to a gene: 10. The CDR3 is 16 residues long. CDR3 residues: CASSREKGLAVYEQYF. The DNA for the CDR3 is TGTGCCAGCAGCCGTGAGAAGGGACTAGCGGTATACGAGCAGTACTTC.

V and J are TRBV7-9 and TRBJ2-7; a possible D gene is TRBD2 (6 bases). This CDR3 contains 14 residues. Looked up from germline, CDR1 is SEHNR and CDR2 is FQNEAQ (reference sequence). Trimming stripped 1 base from V and 4 bases from J, with 11 bases between. CDR3 bases: TGTGCCAGCAGCTTAGGGGGGGTAGTGTACGAGCAGTACTTC. Translating it yields CASSLGGVVYEQYF.

This clone has more than one count but fewer than ten. V and J are TRBV11-2 and TRBJ1-2; D gene ambiguous. The CDR3 sequence is 18 residues long. The germline V gene has CDR1 SGHAT and CDR2 FQNNGV. V was clipped by 4 bases and J by 1 base, with 22 bases between them. The DNA for the CDR3 is TGTGCCAGCAGCTCTGCCCTATTATCCCTACCCGGTAACTATGGCTACACCTTC. As protein: CASSSALLSLPGNYGYTF.

The gene calls are TRBV5-6 and TRBJ1-1; 8 bases match TRBD1. This CDR3 contains 14 residues. V trimming: 4 bases; J trimming: 4 bases; junction bases outside the gene matches: 6. CDR1 is SGHDT, CDR2 YYEEEE, per germline. The CDR3: CASSKGQGGTEAFF. The CDR3 region has the DNA TGTGCCAGCAGCAAAGGACAGGGTGGCACTGAAGCTTTCTTT.

The chain has TRBV5-6 and TRBJ1-1; TRBD1 matches 8 bases. Trimming cost V 5 bases and J 4 bases; bases outside gene matches: 10. The germline CDR1 and CDR2 sequences are SGHDT and YYEEEE. The CDR3 spans 15 residues. The CDR3 here is CASRRTGRRGTEAFF. CDR3 sequence (DNA): TGTGCCAGCAGGCGGACAGGGCGGAGGGGCACTGAAGCTTTCTTT.

The rearrangement links TRBV28 to TRBJ1-1; 9 nucleotides line up with TRBD1. CDR1 and CDR2 from the germline V gene are MDHEN and SYDVKM. V shed 6 bases, J shed 4 bases, and the junction held 6 bases outside the gene matches. CDR3 length: 14 residues. The CDR3 is CASRRDRESTEAFF. The CDR3 DNA reads as TGTGCCAGCAGGAGGGACAGGGAGAGCACTGAAGCTTTCTTT.

This clone was detected only once. J is TRBJ2-7 and V is TRBV7-8, with 10 bases fitting TRBD2. J was trimmed by 1 base and V by 5 bases; bases with no gene match: 5. CDR3 length: 15 amino acids. Germline lookup yields CDR1 SGHVS and CDR2 FQNEAQ. The CDR3 region has the DNA TGTGCCAGCAGCAAGACTAGCGGGCCGTCCTACGAGCAGTACTTC. Its protein is CASSKTSGPSYEQYF.

This clone has just a few counts. The chain recombines TRBV7-6 with TRBJ2-5, with D perhaps matching TRBD2 (6 bases). V lost 5 bases to trimming and J lost 1 base, with 11 bases between them. This CDR3 is built from 14 residues. Germline lookup yields CDR1 SGHVS and CDR2 FNYEAQ. In DNA form, the CDR3 reads TGTGCCAGCAGCCGACTAGTGTCCCAAGAGACCCAGTACTTC. Its protein product is CASSRLVSQETQYF.

V usage is TRBV30 and J usage is TRBJ1-4; the match to TRBD1 covers 7 bases. The CDR3 is 14 amino acids. Germline lookup yields CDR1 GTSNPN and CDR2 SVGIG (reference sequence). Germline trimming cut 2 bases from V and 5 bases from J; bases unmatched to any gene: 5. In DNA, the CDR3 is TGTGCCTGGAGTCCGACAGGGAAAAATGAAAAACTGTTTTTT. Translated: CAWSPTGKNEKLFF. Complete variable domain (other parts from reference TRBV30 and TRBJ1-4): SQTIHQWPATLVQPVGSPLSLECTVEGTSNPNLYWYRQAAGRGLQLLFYSVGIGQISSEVPQNLSASRPQDRQFILSSKKLLLSDSGFYLCAWSPTGKNEKLFFGSGTQLSVL.

In DNA form, the CDR3 reads TGTGCCAGCAGCTTGCCGGTAGCGGGGCATTACAATGAGCAGTTCTTC. This gives the protein CASSLPVAGHYNEQFF. This chain joins TRBV5-8 and TRBJ2-1; 8 bases match TRBD2. The CDR3 has 16 amino acids. Germline values: CDR1 SGHTS, CDR2 YDEGEE. V trimming: 1 base; J trimming: 4 bases; junction bases outside the gene matches: 7.

The rearrangement links TRBV5-6 to TRBJ1-2, with TRBD1 as a possible D gene (5 bases). Trimming stripped 4 bases from V and 3 bases from J, with 19 bases between. Germline CDR1 and CDR2: SGHDT and YYEEEE. CDR3 length: 16 residues. This CDR3 is CASSGRGVGGYYGYTF. The CDR3 DNA is TGTGCCAGCAGCGGTCGGGGGGTTGGAGGCTACTATGGCTACACCTTC.

The CDR3 bases are TGCAGCGTTTCGGTCTCCCGCTACAATGAGCAGTTCTTC. Translation: CSVSVSRYNEQFF. This chain links TRBV29-1 with TRBJ2-1; no firm D call. The CDR3 length is 13 residues. CDR1 SQVTM and CDR2 ANQGSEA come from the germline V gene. Deletions cut 5 bases from V and 3 bases from J, with 11 bases between.

J is TRBJ1-1 and V is TRBV15, with TRBD1 identical over 8 bases. The CDR3 covers 15 residues. With 6 bases clipped from V and 2 bases from J, the junction kept 8 bases outside the gene matches. Germline CDR1 LNHNV, CDR2 YYDKDF (reference sequence). This CDR3 is CATSSLGQVNTEAFF. The CDR3 DNA reads TGTGCCACCAGTTCGTTGGGACAGGTCAACACTGAAGCTTTCTTT.

The V gene is TRBV28, the J gene TRBJ1-1; TRBD1 is a possible D gene (5 bases). Germline CDR1 MDHEN, CDR2 SYDVKM. Deletions cut 7 bases from V and 4 bases from J, with 16 bases between. This CDR3 has 14 residues. The CDR3 is CASNYLRGGTEAFF. The CDR3 DNA follows: TGTGCCAGCAACTACCTCCGCGGGGGCACTGAAGCTTTCTTT.

This clone was detected only once. The chain joins TRBV15 to TRBJ2-1, with 9 bases fitting TRBD2. The CDR3 is made up of 17 amino acids. With 3 bases clipped from V and 4 bases from J, the junction kept 10 bases outside the gene matches. The V gene's germline CDR1 is LNHNV and CDR2 YYDKDF (reference sequence). CDR3: CATSSGEGLAGYNEQFF. In nucleotides, the CDR3 is TGTGCCACCAGCAGTGGGGAGGGACTAGCAGGGTACAATGAGCAGTTCTTC.

V is TRBV4-3 and J is TRBJ2-7, with 12 bases identical to TRBD2. CDR1 LGHNA and CDR2 YSLEER come from the germline V gene. The CDR3 is 19 amino acids. The V and J ends lost 4 bases and 3 bases, in that order; junction bases with no gene match: 16. CDR3 sequence: CASSLQTSGSPLGDYEQYF. CDR3 DNA sequence: TGCGCCAGCAGCCTTCAGACTAGCGGGAGTCCTTTGGGGGACTACGAGCAGTACTTC.

The V call is TRBV27, the J call TRBJ2-2, with TRBD1 matching over 7 bases. This CDR3 region has 14 residues. The germline V gene has CDR1 MNHEY and CDR2 SMNVEV (reference sequence). J gave up 1 base and V 6 bases, and 2 bases lay outside the gene matches. CDR3 sequence (DNA): TGTGCCAGCAGAGGACAGGAGAACACCGGGGAGCTGTTTTTT. Translated, it gives CASRGQENTGELFF.

This sequence joins TRBV7-3 and TRBJ1-3; 8 bases line up with TRBD1. The V segment lost 5 bases and the J segment 6 bases; nucleotides outside the gene matches: 6. The CDR3 spans 14 residues. Per the germline V gene, CDR1 is SGHTA and CDR2 is FQGTGA. The CDR3 reads CASSPTGGQNTIYF. For the CDR3, the DNA is TGTGCCAGCAGCCCTACAGGGGGTCAAAACACCATATATTTT.

The V and J genes are TRBV5-6 and TRBJ1-4; TRBD1 aligns across 7 bases. Trimming at V came to 2 bases and at J to 7 bases, leaving 8 bases not matched to a gene. Germline CDR1 SGHDT, CDR2 YYEEEE. The CDR3 contains 15 residues. The CDR3 DNA sequence: TGTGCCAGCAGCTTAACAGGGGTTGGCGGTGAAAAACTGTTTTTT. Encoded protein: CASSLTGVGGEKLFF. Variable domain in full (rest from reference TRBV5-6 and TRBJ1-4): DAGVTQSPTHLIKTRGQQVTLRCSPKSGHDTVSWYQQALGQGPQFIFQYYEEEERQRGNFPDRFSGHQFPNYSSELNVNALLLGDSALYLCASSLTGVGGEKLFFGSGTQLSVL.

The sample holds a few counts of this clone. V gene TRBV25-1 combines with J gene TRBJ2-5; 7 bases are a match to TRBD2. V shed 4 bases and J 0 bases; nucleotides not matched to a gene: 2. CDR3 size: 14 residues. Germline CDR1 reads MGHDK; CDR2 reads SYGVNS. CDR3 protein: CASSASGNQETQYF. The CDR3 coding sequence is TGTGCCAGCAGTGCTAGCGGAAACCAAGAGACCCAGTACTTC.

This chain connects TRBV4-1 to TRBJ1-2; 7 nucleotides match TRBD1. V shed 0 bases and J 7 bases; nucleotides not matched to a gene: 8. CDR1 MGHRA and CDR2 YSYEKL come from the germline V gene. The CDR3 runs 15 residues. The CDR3 DNA is TGCGCCAGCAGCCAAGATCGTAGCCAGGGGGGTGGCTACACCTTC. Translated, it gives CASSQDRSQGGGYTF.

The table lists this clone with a few counts. The chain recombines TRBV5-1 with TRBJ2-7; 12 positions match TRBD2. In germline, CDR1 is SGHRS, CDR2 YFSETQ. After removal of 1 base from V and 3 bases from J, the junction contained 14 bases not matched to a gene. The CDR3 consists of 19 residues. The DNA for the CDR3 is TGCGCCAGCAGCTTGCTTGGTTACGTGACTAGCGGGAGTTACTACGAGCAGTACTTC. Translated, it gives CASSLLGYVTSGSYYEQYF.

V gene TRBV30 combines with J gene TRBJ2-1; a weak D match, TRBD2 (6 bases). Germline values: CDR1 GTSNPN, CDR2 SVGIG (reference sequence). Deletions cut 0 bases from V and 4 bases from J, with 13 bases between. This CDR3 region has 15 residues. The CDR3 nucleotides are TGTGCCTGGAGTGTATGGCGGGATGATTACAATGAGCAGTTCTTC. It translates to CAWSVWRDDYNEQFF.

The chain uses TRBV4-3 and TRBJ2-5; 12 positions match TRBD1. The CDR3 sequence is 19 residues long. Germline assignment: CDR1 LGHNA and CDR2 YSLEER. Losses at the gene ends were 1 base for V and 2 bases for J; bases not matched to a gene: 11. The CDR3 loop is CASSQVWDRGPFGQETQYF. CDR3 DNA sequence: TGCGCCAGCAGCCAAGTGTGGGACAGGGGGCCTTTTGGGCAAGAGACCCAGTACTTC.